Listed here are 29 T cell receptor beta chains from one sample, sequenced in a study of blood T cell repertoires in COVID-19. TCRdb's copy holds only in-frame clones and misses some; the assay was immunoSEQ multiplex PCR. In the table there are roughly 80,000 clones, over 90% of which are singletons. The sequenced sample was peripheral blood. These TCRs come from a man aged 55 to 70 with acute or convalescent COVID-19.

The V and J genes are TRBV4-2 and TRBJ2-3; D ambiguous. V shed 3 bases and J shed 3 bases, with 7 bases lying between them. The CDR3 is made up of 13 amino acids. Germline V CDR1 and CDR2: LGHNA, YNFKEQ. The CDR3 DNA reads as TGTGCCAGCAGCCATCGGGTAACAGATACGCAGTATTTT. This encodes CASSHRVTDTQYF.

The chain joins TRBV4-2 to TRBJ1-5; D is uncertain. CDR3 length: 16 residues. V lost 1 base, J lost 6 bases, and 16 bases lay in between. The germline CDR1 and CDR2 sequences are LGHNA and YNFKEQ. Here the CDR3 DNA reads TGTGCCAGCAGCCAAGGTACGAGCGAAACTCCTCAGCCCCAGCATTTT. This encodes CASSQGTSETPQPQHF.

In its sample, this clone was seen a few times. This sequence joins TRBV24-1 and TRBJ2-7; D is uncertain. The germline V gene encodes CDR1 KGHDR and CDR2 SFDVKD. The germline V and J ends were trimmed by 3 bases and 2 bases, with 13 bases remaining between them. The CDR3 sequence is 15 residues long. The CDR3 coding sequence is TGTGCCACCAGTGATGCGGCCGGAGAGACCTACGAGCAGTACTTC. Translation gives CATSDAAGETYEQYF.

V and J are TRBV12-3 or TRBV12-4 and TRBJ2-2; D is ambiguous. The CDR3 spans 13 residues. V dropped 2 bases and J dropped 5 bases, with 6 bases sitting between them. CDR3: CASSLTSTGELFF. DNA for the CDR3: TGTGCCAGCAGTTTAACATCAACCGGGGAGCTGTTTTTT.

The chain is built from TRBV11-2 and TRBJ1-1; D is unresolved. Germline CDR1 reads SGHAT; CDR2 reads FQNNGV. Deletions cut 5 bases from V and 1 base from J, with 11 bases between. This CDR3 contains 14 residues. CDR3 nucleotide sequence: TGTGCCAGCAGCAGAGGACTGGGGAACACTGAAGCTTTCTTT. Translating it yields CASSRGLGNTEAFF. Complete variable domain (other parts from reference TRBV11-2 and TRBJ1-1): EAGVAQSPRYKIIEKRQSVAFWCNPISGHATLYWYQQILGQGPKLLIQFQNNGVVDDSQLPKDRFSAERLKGVDSTLKIQPAKLEDSAVYLCASSRGLGNTEAFFGQGTRLTVV.

The chain joins TRBV5-5 to TRBJ2-6; D might be TRBD2 (6 bases). CDR1 and CDR2 (germline): SGHKS, YYEKEE (reference sequence). The V end was cut by 4 bases, the J end by 1 base, with 21 bases between. This CDR3 comprises 19 residues. CDR3 in DNA: TGTGCCAGCAGCCCCCGCCCCGGGACGGGAGATTCTGGGGCCAACGTCCTGACTTTC. As protein: CASSPRPGTGDSGANVLTF.

The chain has TRBV5-1 and TRBJ1-1; TRBD1 is a possible D gene (5 bases). Germline lookup yields CDR1 SGHRS and CDR2 YFSETQ. Trimming took off 3 bases at V and 5 bases at J, with 20 bases between the two ends. The CDR3 has 16 residues. CDR3 loop: CASSSTPSGVGTEAFF. The CDR3, as DNA: TGCGCCAGCAGCTCCACACCATCGGGGGTTGGAACTGAAGCTTTCTTT.

V and J are TRBV28 and TRBJ2-7; 8 nucleotides match TRBD1. CDR1 is MDHEN and CDR2 is SYDVKM in the germline V gene. The J segment lost 4 bases and the V segment lost 5 bases, leaving 7 bases of the junction unmatched. The CDR3 consists of 14 residues. In DNA, the CDR3 is TGTGCCAGCAGTCAAAGACAGGGGTGGTACGAGCAGTACTTC. It encodes CASSQRQGWYEQYF.

V gene TRBV5-6 combines with J gene TRBJ1-4, with D perhaps matching TRBD1 (6 bases). Trimming stripped 4 bases from V and 8 bases from J, with 9 bases between. The CDR3 spans 12 residues. CDR1 is SGHDT and CDR2 is YYEEEE in the germline V gene. This CDR3 reads CASSAGQEKLFF. The CDR3 DNA reads TGTGCCAGCAGCGCCGGACAGGAAAAACTGTTTTTT.

The J gene is TRBJ2-3, the V gene TRBV19; 9 bases align to TRBD1. The CDR3 is 15 amino acids. In germline, CDR1 is LNHDA, CDR2 SQIVND (reference sequence). Trimming removed 3 bases from V and 6 bases from J; junction bases left unmatched: 7. CDR3 sequence (DNA): TGTGCCAGTAGTATGCTACAGGGGGCTGGGGATACGCAGTATTTT. Translation: CASSMLQGAGDTQYF. The full variable domain, completed using reference TRBV19 and TRBJ2-3, is DGGITQSPKYLFRKEGQNVTLSCEQNLNHDAMYWYRQDPGQGLRLIYYSQIVNDFQKGDIAEGYSVSREKKESFPLTVTSAQKNPTAFYLCASSMLQGAGDTQYFGPGTRLTVL.

The chain uses TRBV5-1 and TRBJ1-1; D may be TRBD1 (5 bases). From germline, CDR1 is SGHRS and CDR2 YFSETQ. The CDR3 has 14 residues. V lost 1 base and J 1 base, leaving 8 bases between the germline ends. The CDR3 spells CASSLWQGNTEAFF. CDR3 sequence (DNA): TGCGCCAGCAGCTTGTGGCAGGGGAACACTGAAGCTTTCTTT.

The rearrangement links TRBV7-2 to TRBJ2-1; 9 bases are shared with TRBD2. The CDR3 loop spans 15 amino acids. V shed 3 bases and J 7 bases; nucleotides not matched to a gene: 7. The germline CDR1 and CDR2 sequences are SGHTA and FQGNSA. Written as DNA, the CDR3 is TGTGCCAGCAGCTTTATGCCTAGCGGGAAGAATGAGCAGTTCTTC. Protein sequence: CASSFMPSGKNEQFF.

CDR3 residues: CASSTHDRVDYGYTF. CDR3 sequence (DNA): TGTGCCAGCAGTACCCACGACAGGGTTGACTATGGCTACACCTTC. The chain links TRBV6-6 to TRBJ1-2; TRBD1 aligns across 7 bases. Losses at the gene ends were 5 bases for V and 3 bases for J; bases not matched to a gene: 9. Germline V gene sequence: CDR1 MNHNY, CDR2 SVGAGI (reference sequence). The CDR3 spans 15 residues.

DNA for the CDR3: TGCGCCAGCAGCCCCACGGCCCAGGGTGGGGGGTATGGCTACACCTTC. Translating it yields CASSPTAQGGGYGYTF. The chain is built from TRBV5-1 and TRBJ1-2; D perhaps matches TRBD1 (5 bases). Germline loops: CDR1 SGHRS, CDR2 YFSETQ. The CDR3 is made up of 16 amino acids. Trimming took off 4 bases at V and 5 bases at J, with 21 bases between the two ends.

The CDR3 bases are TGCAGCGTAACACCGGGACAAAAGAACACTGAAGCTTTCTTT. Its translation is CSVTPGQKNTEAFF. The chain joins TRBV29-1 to TRBJ1-1, with D perhaps matching TRBD1 (6 bases). With 6 bases removed from V and 1 base from J, the gap between germline ends came to 15 bases. Germline CDR1 reads SQVTM; CDR2 reads ANQGSEA. The CDR3 is made up of 14 amino acids. Drawing the rest from reference TRBV29-1 and TRBJ1-1, the complete variable domain is SAVISQKPSRDICQRGTSLTIQCQVDSQVTMMFWYRQQPGQSLTLIATANQGSEATYESGFVIDKFPISRPNLTFSTLTVSNMSPEDSSIYLCSVTPGQKNTEAFFGQGTRLTVV.

The chain recombines TRBV29-1 with TRBJ2-1; 9 positions agree with TRBD1. CDR3 length: 14 residues. The germline V gene has CDR1 SQVTM and CDR2 ANQGSEA. Trimming removed 3 bases from V and 8 bases from J; junction bases left unmatched: 8. Here the CDR3 reads CSVDPGQGLHEQFF. The CDR3 DNA sequence: TGCAGCGTTGACCCGGGACAGGGACTCCATGAGCAGTTCTTC.

The V and J genes are TRBV18 and TRBJ2-1; D possibly corresponds to TRBD2 (5 bases). V was pared by 10 bases and J by 4 bases, with 17 bases between. CDR3 size: 14 residues. The V gene's germline CDR1 is KGHSH and CDR2 LQKENI. Here the CDR3 reads CANLPEWEYNEQFF. The CDR3 DNA reads as TGTGCCAACTTACCGGAGTGGGAGTACAATGAGCAGTTCTTC. Filled out from reference TRBV18 and TRBJ2-1, the complete variable domain reads NAGVMQNPRHLVRRRGQEARLRCSPMKGHSHVYWYRQLPEEGLKFMVYLQKENIIDESGMPKERFSAEFPKEGPSILRIQQVVRGDSAAYFCANLPEWEYNEQFFGPGTRLTVL.

The chain couples TRBV7-9 to TRBJ1-1; 7 nucleotides match TRBD1. The CDR3 length is 15 residues. The germline V gene encodes CDR1 SEHNR and CDR2 FQNEAQ (reference sequence). J lost 1 base, V lost 5 bases, and 7 bases had no gene match. CDR3 residues: CASSPADRANTEAFF. For the CDR3, the DNA is TGTGCCAGCAGCCCCGCCGACAGGGCGAACACTGAAGCTTTCTTT.

The V call is TRBV4-3, the J call TRBJ2-1; maybe TRBD1 (6 bases). Trimming took off 3 bases at V and 8 bases at J, with 14 bases between the two ends. Germline V gene sequence: CDR1 LGHNA, CDR2 YSLEER. The CDR3 totals 14 residues. The CDR3 coding sequence is TGCGCCAGCAGCCAGATGATACAGGGCGATGAGCAGTTCTTC. Translating gives CASSQMIQGDEQFF.

This CDR3 reads CASSGAAPDTQYF. Written as DNA, the CDR3 is TGCGCCAGCAGCGGGGCGGCACCAGATACGCAGTATTTT. The chain has TRBV5-1 and TRBJ2-3; weak D call: TRBD1 (5 bases). This CDR3 is built from 13 residues. CDR1 and CDR2 (germline): SGHRS, YFSETQ. V was trimmed by 4 bases and J by 4 bases, leaving 10 bases between them.

The chain has TRBV6-6 and TRBJ1-1, with 12 bases aligning to TRBD1. The ends lost 5 bases at V and 5 bases at J; junction bases unmatched: 21. Germline lookup yields CDR1 MNHNY and CDR2 SVGAGI (reference sequence). This CDR3 region has 20 residues. CDR3 bases: TGTGCCAGCAGTCCCACCGGGACAGGGGGCGTTAGGGGCAGTTCGACTGAAGCTTTCTTT. As protein: CASSPTGTGGVRGSSTEAFF.

J is TRBJ1-3 and V is TRBV21-1; TRBD1, the D gene given by the table, was not confirmed from the DNA. TRBV21-1 is labeled a pseudogene. The CDR3 is made up of 19 amino acids. CDR3 amino acids: CASSKGAGAARGSGNTIYF. The CDR3 coding sequence is TGTGCCAGCAGCAAAGGGGCTGGGGCCGCCAGAGGCTCTGGAAACACCATATATTTT.

The J gene is TRBJ1-1, the V gene TRBV6-6; unclear D gene. Germline-derived CDR1 and CDR2 are MNHNY and SVGAGI (reference sequence). V lost 11 bases and J 0 bases, leaving 16 bases between the germline ends. This CDR3 spans 14 amino acids. CDR3 nucleotide sequence: TGTGCCCTCAAACGCAACAATGTGAACACTGAAGCTTTCTTT. This codes for CALKRNNVNTEAFF.

This sequence joins TRBV6-1 and TRBJ2-7; maybe TRBD1 (6 bases). V dropped 2 bases and J dropped 3 bases, with 8 bases sitting between them. Per the germline V gene, CDR1 is MNHNS and CDR2 is SASEGT. The CDR3 consists of 13 residues. This CDR3 reads CASSETGIYEQYF. CDR3 coding DNA: TGTGCCAGCAGTGAAACAGGGATCTACGAGCAGTACTTC.

The chain is built from TRBV2 and TRBJ1-2; 8 nucleotides line up with TRBD1. From germline, CDR1 is SNHLY and CDR2 FYNNEI. The J segment lost 4 bases and the V segment lost 5 bases, leaving 6 bases of the junction unmatched. The CDR3 extends over 14 amino acids. CDR3 sequence (DNA): TGTGCCAGCAGTCCAACAGGGGGTGGCTATGGCTACACCTTC. Its protein is CASSPTGGGYGYTF.

J is TRBJ1-2 and V is TRBV27, with D unclear. Germline values: CDR1 MNHEY, CDR2 SMNVEV (reference sequence). This CDR3 has 13 residues. The V gene lost 3 bases and the J gene lost 2 bases, with 7 bases spanning the gap. CDR3 nucleotide sequence: TGTGCCAGCAGTTTTGGCCCCAACTATGGCTACACCTTC. As protein: CASSFGPNYGYTF.

The chain joins TRBV4-3 to TRBJ1-1; D not certain. With 3 bases removed from V and 11 bases from J, the gap between germline ends came to 13 bases. Germline V CDR1 and CDR2: LGHNA, YSLEER. The CDR3 has 12 amino acids. DNA of the CDR3: TGCGCCAGCAGCCAGGCGGAGGGCGCGGCTTTCTTT. Residues: CASSQAEGAAFF.

This sequence joins TRBV6-5 and TRBJ1-1; unclear D gene. Trimming took off 0 bases at V and 8 bases at J, with 16 bases between the two ends. CDR1 MNHEY and CDR2 SVGAGI come from the germline V gene. The CDR3 runs to 15 residues. The CDR3 sequence is CASSYSPSGLTEAFF. In DNA, the CDR3 is TGTGCCAGCAGTTACTCGCCGTCCGGACTGACCGAAGCTTTCTTT.

The chain couples TRBV6-2 or TRBV6-3 to TRBJ2-3, with 9 positions matching TRBD2. There are 17 residues in the CDR3. The V gene's germline CDR1 is MNHEY and CDR2 SVGEGT. Trimming took 6 bases from V and 4 from J; bases not matched to a gene: 14. The chain's CDR3 is CASSPARLAARADTQYF. DNA for the CDR3: TGTGCCAGCAGCCCCGCCCGACTAGCGGCTCGCGCAGATACGCAGTATTTT.